These 14 T cell receptor beta chains were all obtained from the same sample, sequenced in a study of T cells after posttransplantation cyclophosphamide. Using immunoSEQ multiplex PCR, the repertoire was profiled, and TCRdb retains in-frame clones only, with some absent. The sample yields about 15,000 clones, under 85% seen once. The sequenced sample consisted of memory CD4+ T cells sorted from PBMCs. The receptors were sampled from a man aged 45-60 years in good health, CMV-negative, and a related stem cell transplant donor.

The chain has TRBV7-2 and TRBJ2-3, with TRBD2 matching 8 bases. The junction had 5 bases not matched to a gene; V was cut back by 3 bases and J by 0 bases. The CDR3 runs 16 residues. Germline CDR1 is SGHTA and CDR2 is FQGNSA. CDR3 nucleotides: TGTGCCAGCAGCTTCATAGCGGGGATAAGCACAGATACGCAGTATTTT. Amino acids: CASSFIAGISTDTQYF. The full variable domain, in which reference TRBV7-2 and TRBJ2-3 provide the parts outside the CDR3, is GAGVSQSPSNKVTEKGKDVELRCDPISGHTALYWYRQSLGQGLEFLIYFQGNSAPDKSGLPSDRFSAERTGGSVSTLTIQRTQQEDSAVYLCASSFIAGISTDTQYFGPGTRLTVL.

The chain combines TRBV2 with TRBJ2-5, with a possible D match to TRBD2 (5 bases). There are 15 residues in the CDR3. Germline CDR1 and CDR2: SNHLY and FYNNEI. Trimming took 5 bases from V and 0 from J, leaving 13 bases between them. CDR3 DNA sequence: TGTGCCAGCAGTAGCGGTTGGAGTAACCAAGAGACCCAGTACTTC. Its protein product is CASSSGWSNQETQYF.

V and J are TRBV9 and TRBJ1-1; 8 bases align to TRBD1. The CDR3 spans 16 residues. After removal of 4 bases from V and 0 bases from J, the junction contained 8 bases not matched to a gene. Per germline, CDR1 SGDLS and CDR2 YYNGEE. Here the CDR3 reads CASSPQDRAMNTEAFF. The CDR3, as DNA: TGTGCCAGCAGCCCCCAGGACAGGGCGATGAACACTGAAGCTTTCTTT.

The V call is TRBV10-3, the J call TRBJ1-2; 8 bases are shared with TRBD1. The CDR3 totals 14 residues. Germline V gene sequence: CDR1 ENHRY, CDR2 SYGVKD. J was trimmed by 12 bases and V by 3 bases; bases with no gene match: 12. The CDR3 reads CAISDPDRERTNTF. The CDR3 coding sequence is TGTGCCATCAGTGACCCGGACAGGGAGAGAACGAACACCTTC.

The J gene is TRBJ1-2, the V gene TRBV5-4; D possibly corresponds to TRBD1 (6 bases). Trimming left V 3 bases short and J 5 bases short, with 14 bases between. In germline, CDR1 is SGHNT, CDR2 YYREEE (reference sequence). The CDR3 contains 14 residues. The CDR3 here is CASSSRGASYGYTF. In DNA form, the CDR3 reads TGTGCCAGCAGCTCCAGGGGCGCGAGTTATGGCTACACCTTC.

The chain uses TRBV4-1 and TRBJ2-1, with D uncertain. Trimming took off 1 base at V and 9 bases at J, with 13 bases between the two ends. Germline CDR1 MGHRA, CDR2 YSYEKL. The length of the CDR3 is 14 residues. The CDR3, as DNA: TGCGCCAGCAGCCAAGGACCCCAAGAGGTTGAGCAGTTCTTC. Translated: CASSQGPQEVEQFF.

Details on this clone: The junction departs from germline at one end; a sequencing error may be responsible. The V and J genes are TRBV5-4 and TRBJ2-3; 9 bases are a match to TRBD2. The length of the CDR3 is 15 residues. Germline assignment: CDR1 SGHNT and CDR2 YYREEE (reference sequence). The CDR3 nucleotides are TGTGCCAGCAGCTTGGGAGGGACTAGCATAGATACGCAGTATTTT. It encodes CASSLGGTSIDTQYF. The whole variable domain, filled in from reference TRBV5-4 and TRBJ2-3, reads ETGVTQSPTHLIKTRGQQVTLRCSSQSGHNTVSWYQQALGQGPQFIFQYYREEENGRGNFPPRFSGLQFPNYSSELNVNALELDDSALYLCASSLGGTSIDTQYFGPGTRLTVL.

The chain couples TRBV18 to TRBJ2-7, with TRBD2 matching 9 bases. V dropped 3 bases and J dropped 9; count of bases not matched to a gene: 12. CDR1 KGHSH and CDR2 LQKENI come from the germline V gene. The CDR3 is made up of 15 amino acids. The CDR3 is CASSPGIAGESGQYF. The CDR3 region has the DNA TGTGCCAGCTCACCGGGGATAGCGGGAGAAAGTGGGCAGTACTTC.

The rearrangement links TRBV18 to TRBJ1-2, with TRBD1 as a possible D gene (6 bases). This CDR3 spans 14 amino acids. Trimming left V 0 bases short and J 4 bases short, with 9 bases between. The germline V gene has CDR1 KGHSH and CDR2 LQKENI. DNA for the CDR3: TGTGCCAGCTCACCACCGGCAGGGGTCTATGGCTACACCTTC. This encodes CASSPPAGVYGYTF. Full variable domain (rest looked up from reference TRBV18 and TRBJ1-2): NAGVMQNPRHLVRRRGQEARLRCSPMKGHSHVYWYRQLPEEGLKFMVYLQKENIIDESGMPKERFSAEFPKEGPSILRIQQVVRGDSAAYFCASSPPAGVYGYTFGSGTRLTVV.

The sample holds one count of this clone. This chain joins TRBV7-9 and TRBJ2-2; a possible D gene is TRBD2 (6 bases). Germline V gene data show CDR1 as SEHNR and CDR2 as FQNEAQ (reference sequence). V was shortened by 8 bases and J by 5 bases, with 12 bases between the two germline ends. The CDR3 covers 13 residues. The CDR3 DNA follows: TGTGCCAGCCGCGGGGAAGGGACCGGGGAGCTGTTTTTT. It yields the protein CASRGEGTGELFF. Supplemented by reference TRBV7-9 and TRBJ2-2, the full variable domain reads DTGVSQNPRHKITKRGQNVTFRCDPISEHNRLYWYRQTLGQGPEFLTYFQNEAQLEKSRLLSDRFSAERPKGSFSTLEIQRTEQGDSAMYLCASRGEGTGELFFGEGSRLTVL.

The chain recombines TRBV15 with TRBJ2-7; D is perhaps TRBD2 (6 bases). The CDR3 totals 13 residues. Germline V gene data show CDR1 as LNHNV and CDR2 as YYDKDF (reference sequence). The V end was cut by 8 bases, the J end by 2 bases, with 13 bases between. The CDR3 region is CATSTGVAYEQYF. CDR3 nucleotide sequence: TGTGCCACCTCAACGGGAGTGGCCTACGAGCAGTACTTC.

The chain is built from TRBV30 and TRBJ1-1; tentative D call: TRBD1 (5 bases). There are 13 residues in the CDR3. In germline, CDR1 is GTSNPN, CDR2 SVGIG (reference sequence). V was clipped by 0 bases and J by 11 bases, with 16 bases between them. The CDR3 loop is CAWSVPSGGGAFF. In DNA form, the CDR3 reads TGTGCCTGGAGTGTACCAAGCGGGGGGGGTGCTTTCTTT.

This clone was picked up a small number of times. The chain links TRBV19 to TRBJ2-7; 7 nucleotides line up with TRBD2. Germline CDR1 is LNHDA and CDR2 is SQIVND (reference sequence). Trimming at V came to 6 bases and at J to 0 bases, leaving 8 bases not matched to a gene. The CDR3 has 15 residues. CDR3: CASRELAVDSYEQYF. CDR3 coding DNA: TGTGCCAGTAGAGAGCTAGCGGTGGACTCCTACGAGCAGTACTTC. Variable domain in full (rest from reference TRBV19 and TRBJ2-7): DGGITQSPKYLFRKEGQNVTLSCEQNLNHDAMYWYRQDPGQGLRLIYYSQIVNDFQKGDIAEGYSVSREKKESFPLTVTSAQKNPTAFYLCASRELAVDSYEQYFGPGTRLTVT.

The chain carries TRBV5-4 and TRBJ1-2; tentative D call: TRBD1 (6 bases). The germline V and J ends were trimmed by 2 bases and 5 bases, with 22 bases remaining between them. The CDR3 has 17 residues. Per the germline V gene, CDR1 is SGHNT and CDR2 is YYREEE (reference sequence). The CDR3 sequence is CASSLGTGPFSGYGYTF. The CDR3 nucleotides read TGTGCCAGCAGCTTAGGAACAGGGCCCTTTTCGGGGTATGGCTACACCTTC.